Many counts were recorded for the clone carrying this T cell receptor (beta chain). Its antigen is as yet unknown. The sample comes from a study of regulatory T cells in long-lasting Graves disease. The sample's time point: newly diagnosed GD, antithyroid drugs for less than 3 months. PBMC RNA served as the TCR library source. Broader study findings: Persistent disease preferred TRBV28, TRBJ1-2 and TRBJ2-5.

This CDR3 is built from 15 residues. V was shortened by 3 bases and J by 0 bases, with 8 bases between the two germline ends. Arm-PCR of CDR3 regions and iRepertoire HTBI primers were the basis on which TCR beta libraries were built. From the multiplex PCR reads, TCRdb called clonotypes with MiXCR, one entry per CDR3 protein. The repertoire holds just over 600,000 distinct CDR3 sequences, with about 15% as singletons. The data also belong to a second study, concerning T cells in Graves' hyperthyroidism and ophthalmopathy. From that paper: It was considered stable Graves' hyperthyroidism when ophthalmopathy did not progress within 18 months.

Specimen: peripheral blood mononuclear cells (PBMCs), collected at new diagnosis, from a patient treated with antithyroid drugs. The chain has TRBV12-3 or TRBV12-4 and TRBJ2-2; D uncertain. The clonotype was recovered from a woman aged 25-40 years with Graves disease. Here the CDR3 reads CASSLHRTNTGELFF. The DNA of the CDR3 is TGTGCCAGCAGTTTGCACAGAACGAACACCGGGGAGCTGTTTTTT.